Below, one TCR beta chain is given with its context. Its specific antigen is unknown. Base qualities are missing; no much larger clone stands one base away. This sample was taken from a study of T cell responses to AZD1222 COVID-19 vaccine (dated by TCRdb to about 2021). Background for the entire study: AZD1222 recipients whose second dose came at about 4 weeks and those whose second dose came at about 12 weeks were combined into one group, since spike-specific TCR depth and breadth did not differ between the two schedules. A total of approximately 240 trial participants underwent TCR sequencing, of whom nearly 210 had received two doses of AZD1222 and about 25 had received two doses of the MenACWY control vaccine. Trial participants were enrolled into age subgroups of 18-55, 56-69 and 70-plus years, which contained approximately 150, 30 and 60 TCR-sequenced participants, respectively. Study-wide conclusions, independent of this receptor: In the small 56-69-year group, the increase in depth fell short of significance, most likely because of low power. Most participants were white British and females outnumbered males, and the authors suggested that clonal diversity may have been underestimated. Vaccine-associated CD4 TCRs spanned the whole spike protein, with dominant responses in regions 160-218 and 743-854. A significant rise in spike-specific TCR breadth and depth was observed after two AZD1222 doses relative to day 0 and relative to MenACWY recipients. Conclusions about previously exposed vaccinees are limited, since just a handful of AZD1222 recipients were seropositive for SARS-CoV-2 at baseline. Because no day 14 peak-response samples were available, repertoires were characterized only after the peak T cell response. Nearly half of unique spike-specific TCRs reportedly recognized epitopes outside regions mutated in the B.1.351 and B.1.1.7 variants.

Reading the label with the study, this specimen's time point is: baseline before first vaccination. Vaccinee samples came from UK trials COV001 and COV002, including a single-blind randomized controlled phase 2/3 trial of AZD1222 (ChAdOx1 nCoV-19) in healthy adults. Trial participant PBMC samples were collected at day 0 and day 28 after the second dose for TCRbeta chain sequencing. From its cysteine to its phenylalanine, the CDR3 spans 17 amino acids. The DNA shown is the 51-base CDR3, in frame from base 1. Cut back by 0 bases and 2 bases, the V and J ends lie 16 bases apart. In the germline V gene, CDR1 corresponds to SGHDN and CDR2 to FVKESK. The CDR3 regions of human TCRbeta chains were analyzed by immunosequencing. The paper's data handling went like this. TCRs in the repertoires were matched against a reference library of SARS-CoV-2-specific TCRs that had been generated with the MIRA antigen-specificity platform. Breadth meant the fraction of unique TCRs that were SARS-CoV-2-associated, whereas depth meant the fraction of total T cells that were SARS-CoV-2-associated. Each spike-specific TCR was assigned to its reactive spike region and to a CD4 or CD8 class using the MIRA data. Log10-transformed breadth and depth values were compared by one-way ANOVA with Sidak's multiple comparisons tests. TCRdb re-hosts the immuneACCESS table, in-frame sequences only. Its copies lack some clones; in the studies checked, an unresolved V gene accounts for under half of them, and the cause for the rest is not known. V and J calls and clone size come straight from that table; D and trimming were deduced from the DNA. In this sample the table shows around 150,000 clones, 90% to 95% of which occur a single time. The top ten clonotypes cover 1.3% of the sample.

Material: peripheral blood, obtained on day 0 of AZD1222 vaccination. The chain joins TRBV14 to TRBJ1-1; the D gene is possibly TRBD1, with 5 bases matching. The source of this sequence is an adult in good health. The CDR3 reads as follows: CASSQDLGMGVNTEAFF. DNA sequence: TGTGCCAGCAGCCAAGATTTGGGTATGGGGGTTAACACTGAAGCTTTCTTT. The reference TRBV14 and TRBJ1-1 proteins fill in what lies around the CDR3, so the full variable domain reads EAGVTQFPSHSVIEKGQTVTLRCDPISGHDNLYWYRRVMGKEIKFLLHFVKESKQDESGMPNNRFLAERTGGTYSTLKVQPAELEDSGVYFCASSQDLGMGVNTEAFFGQGTRLTVV.